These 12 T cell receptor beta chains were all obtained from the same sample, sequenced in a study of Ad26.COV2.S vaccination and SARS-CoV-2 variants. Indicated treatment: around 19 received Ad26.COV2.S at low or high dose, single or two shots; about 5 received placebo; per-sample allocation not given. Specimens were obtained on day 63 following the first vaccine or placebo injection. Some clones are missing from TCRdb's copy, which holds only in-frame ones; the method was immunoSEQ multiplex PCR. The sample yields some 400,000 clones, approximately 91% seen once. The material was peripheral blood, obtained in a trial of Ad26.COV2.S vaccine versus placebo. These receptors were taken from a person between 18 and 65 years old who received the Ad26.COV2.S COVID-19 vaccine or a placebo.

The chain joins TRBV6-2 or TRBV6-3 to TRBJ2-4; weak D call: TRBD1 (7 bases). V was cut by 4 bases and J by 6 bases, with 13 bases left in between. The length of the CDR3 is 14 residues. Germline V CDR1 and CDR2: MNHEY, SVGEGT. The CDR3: CASSFPQGGNIQYF. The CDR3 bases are TGTGCCAGCAGTTTCCCTCAGGGGGGAAACATTCAGTACTTC.

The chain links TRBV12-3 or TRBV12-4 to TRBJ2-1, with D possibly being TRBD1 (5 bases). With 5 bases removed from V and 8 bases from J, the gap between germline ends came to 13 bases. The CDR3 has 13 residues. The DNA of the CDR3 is TGTGCCAGCAGTGTTATTATGGGGCATGAGCAGTTCTTC. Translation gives CASSVIMGHEQFF.

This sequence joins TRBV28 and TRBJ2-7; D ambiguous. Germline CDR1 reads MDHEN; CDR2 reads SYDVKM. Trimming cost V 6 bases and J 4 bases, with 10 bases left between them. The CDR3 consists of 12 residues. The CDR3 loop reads CASRRDMYEQYF. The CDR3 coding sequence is TGTGCCAGCAGAAGGGATATGTACGAGCAGTACTTC.

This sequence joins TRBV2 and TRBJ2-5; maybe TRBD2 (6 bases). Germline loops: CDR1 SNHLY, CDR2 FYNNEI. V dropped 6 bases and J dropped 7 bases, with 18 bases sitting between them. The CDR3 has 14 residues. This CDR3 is CASRPGLAVGTQYF. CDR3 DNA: TGTGCCAGCAGGCCGGGACTGGCGGTGGGGACCCAGTACTTC.

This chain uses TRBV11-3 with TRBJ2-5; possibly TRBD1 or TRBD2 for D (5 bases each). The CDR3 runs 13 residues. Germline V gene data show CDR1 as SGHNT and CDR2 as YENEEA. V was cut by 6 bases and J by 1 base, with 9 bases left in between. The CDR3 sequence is CASRSGAQETQYF. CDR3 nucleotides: TGTGCCAGCAGATCCGGGGCCCAAGAGACCCAGTACTTC.

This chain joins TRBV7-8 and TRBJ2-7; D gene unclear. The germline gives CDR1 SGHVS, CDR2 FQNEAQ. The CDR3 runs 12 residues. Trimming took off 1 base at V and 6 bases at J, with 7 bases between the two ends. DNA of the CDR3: TGTGCCAGCAGCTTAGGTGGCGGCGAGCAGTACTTC. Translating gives CASSLGGGEQYF.

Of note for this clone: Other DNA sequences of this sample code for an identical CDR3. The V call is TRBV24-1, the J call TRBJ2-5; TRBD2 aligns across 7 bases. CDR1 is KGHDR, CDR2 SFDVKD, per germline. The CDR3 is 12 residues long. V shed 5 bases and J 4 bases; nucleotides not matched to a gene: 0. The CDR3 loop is CATSGGGETQYF. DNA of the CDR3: TGTGCCACCAGTGGGGGGGGAGAGACCCAGTACTTC.

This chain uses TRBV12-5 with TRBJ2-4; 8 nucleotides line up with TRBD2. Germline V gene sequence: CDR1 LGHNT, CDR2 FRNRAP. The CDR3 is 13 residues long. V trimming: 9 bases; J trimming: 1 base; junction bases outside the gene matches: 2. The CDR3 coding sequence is TGTGCTAGGGTAGCGGGGGCCAAAAACATTCAGTACTTC. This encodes CARVAGAKNIQYF.

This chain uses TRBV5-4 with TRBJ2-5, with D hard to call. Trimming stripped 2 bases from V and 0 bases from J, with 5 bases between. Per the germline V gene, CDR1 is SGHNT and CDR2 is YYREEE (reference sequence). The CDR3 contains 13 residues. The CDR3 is CASSFSDQETQYF. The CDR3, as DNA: TGTGCCAGCAGCTTCAGCGACCAAGAGACCCAGTACTTC.

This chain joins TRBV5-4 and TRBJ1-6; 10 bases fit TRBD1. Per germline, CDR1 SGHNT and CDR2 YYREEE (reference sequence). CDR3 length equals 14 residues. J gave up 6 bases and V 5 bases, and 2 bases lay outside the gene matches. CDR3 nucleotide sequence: TGTGCCAGCAGACGGGACAGGGGTAATTCACCCCTCCACTTT. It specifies CASRRDRGNSPLHF.

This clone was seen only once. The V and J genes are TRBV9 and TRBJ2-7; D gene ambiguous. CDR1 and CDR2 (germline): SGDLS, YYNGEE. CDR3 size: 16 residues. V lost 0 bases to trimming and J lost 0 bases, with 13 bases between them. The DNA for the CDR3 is TGTGCCAGCAGCGTAGACCCGTTCTCCAGCTCCTACGAGCAGTACTTC. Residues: CASSVDPFSSSYEQYF. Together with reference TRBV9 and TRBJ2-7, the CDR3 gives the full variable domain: DSGVTQTPKHLITATGQRVTLRCSPRSGDLSVYWYQQSLDQGLQFLIQYYNGEERAKGNILERFSAQQFPDLHSELNLSSLELGDSALYFCASSVDPFSSSYEQYFGPGTRLTVT.

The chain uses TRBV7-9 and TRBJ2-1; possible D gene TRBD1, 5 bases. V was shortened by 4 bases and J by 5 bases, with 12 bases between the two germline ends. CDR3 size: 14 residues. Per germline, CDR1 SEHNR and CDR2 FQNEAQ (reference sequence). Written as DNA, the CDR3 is TGTGCCAGCAGCTCAAGGGGCAGGGACAATGAGCAGTTCTTC. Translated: CASSSRGRDNEQFF.